These 17 T cell receptor beta chains were sequenced from one sample in a study of T cell responses to AZD1222 COVID-19 vaccine. Clones were read by immunoSEQ multiplex PCR, and TCRdb kept only the in-frame ones, dropping some. The sample has some 110,000 clones, roughly 90% seen once; the top ten hold less than 6%. This material consisted of peripheral blood, taken on day 0 of AZD1222 vaccination. The receptors derive from an adult in good health.

The chain couples TRBV12-3 or TRBV12-4 to TRBJ1-2; 7 bases agree with TRBD1. The V gene end was trimmed by 4 bases and the J gene end by 2 bases; junction bases not matched to a gene: 1. This CDR3 region has 13 residues. DNA for the CDR3: TGTGCCAGCAGTTCACAGGGGAACTATGGCTACACCTTC. Translated, it gives CASSSQGNYGYTF.

The J gene is TRBJ1-2, the V gene TRBV7-9, with D unclear. Germline V gives CDR1 SEHNR, CDR2 FQNEAQ (reference sequence). The CDR3 covers 14 residues. Trimming removed 5 bases from V and 4 bases from J, with 14 bases in between. The CDR3 region is CASSESQLFYGYTF. The CDR3, as DNA: TGTGCCAGCAGCGAAAGCCAGCTATTCTATGGCTACACCTTC.

V is TRBV4-1 and J is TRBJ2-7, with D possibly being TRBD1 (5 bases). This CDR3 is 14 amino acids long. The germline V gene has CDR1 MGHRA and CDR2 YSYEKL. The V end lost 1 base, the J end lost 6 bases, and 13 bases lay between the germline ends. The CDR3 sequence is CASSQGQGLSEQYF. The CDR3 DNA follows: TGCGCCAGCAGCCAAGGGCAGGGTTTGAGCGAGCAGTACTTC.

The chain carries TRBV5-1 and TRBJ1-2; D possibly corresponds to TRBD1 (5 bases). Germline CDR1 and CDR2: SGHRS and YFSETQ. This CDR3 has 14 amino acids. Trimming took 2 bases from V and 8 from J, leaving 16 bases between them. The CDR3 nucleotides are TGCGCCAGCAGCTTTTCCGGGACCGACGGGGGCTACACCTTC. As protein: CASSFSGTDGGYTF.

The rearrangement uses TRBV20-1 and TRBJ2-1; no clear D. This CDR3 is built from 11 residues. Germline V lookup: CDR1 DFQATT, CDR2 SNEGSKA (reference sequence). With 2 bases removed from V and 4 bases from J, the gap between germline ends came to 3 bases. Here the CDR3 reads CSARRYNEQFF. CDR3 DNA sequence: TGCAGTGCTAGACGGTACAATGAGCAGTTCTTC.

The rearrangement uses TRBV5-4 and TRBJ2-1, with 7 bases matching TRBD2. J gave up 0 bases and V 4 bases, and 4 bases lay outside the gene matches. Germline V gene data show CDR1 as SGHNT and CDR2 as YYREEE (reference sequence). CDR3 length equals 15 residues. CDR3 amino acids: CASSLRDYSYNEQFF. The CDR3 DNA sequence: TGTGCCAGCAGCCTCCGGGACTACTCCTACAATGAGCAGTTCTTC. Looking up the rest from reference TRBV5-4 and TRBJ2-1 gives the full variable domain: ETGVTQSPTHLIKTRGQQVTLRCSSQSGHNTVSWYQQALGQGPQFIFQYYREEENGRGNFPPRFSGLQFPNYSSELNVNALELDDSALYLCASSLRDYSYNEQFFGPGTRLTVL.

V and J are TRBV4-3 and TRBJ2-3; TRBD2 matches 7 bases. The CDR3 extends over 17 amino acids. V trimming: 0 bases; J trimming: 0 bases; junction bases outside the gene matches: 6. CDR1 and CDR2 (germline): LGHNA, YSLEER. Written as DNA, the CDR3 is TGCGCCAGCAGCCAAGATGCTAGCGGAACTAGCACAGATACGCAGTATTTT. Translated, it gives CASSQDASGTSTDTQYF.

CDR3 residues: CASSWTGAQHF. The DNA of the CDR3 is TGTGCCAGCAGTTGGACAGGGGCCCAGCATTTT. The V gene is TRBV6-5, the J gene TRBJ1-5, with 9 bases aligning to TRBD1. Losses at the gene ends were 4 bases for V and 11 bases for J; bases not matched to a gene: 0. Looked up from germline, CDR1 is MNHEY and CDR2 is SVGAGI. The CDR3 runs to 11 residues.

CDR3: CASSYDSQAFF. The CDR3 region has the DNA TGTGCCAGCAGTTACGACTCGCAAGCTTTCTTT. V and J are TRBV6-5 and TRBJ1-1; D call uncertain. The CDR3 is 11 residues long. V was clipped by 2 bases and J by 9 bases, with 7 bases between them. Germline V CDR1 and CDR2: MNHEY, SVGAGI.

This chain uses TRBV6-1 with TRBJ2-6, with D possibly TRBD1 on 6 matching bases. Germline CDR1 and CDR2: MNHNS and SASEGT. Between the trimmed V and J ends, which lost 2 bases and 2 bases, there was a span of 13 bases. The CDR3 contains 17 residues. CDR3 sequence reads: CASSERAGAAGANVLTF. CDR3 coding DNA: TGTGCCAGCAGTGAACGCGCAGGGGCTGCTGGGGCCAACGTCCTGACTTTC.

The DNA for the CDR3 is TGTGCCAGCAGCCTCTGGACAGGGAGCTACACCTTC. Translating it yields CASSLWTGSYTF. V is TRBV6-2 or TRBV6-3 and J is TRBJ1-2, with TRBD1 matching 8 bases. The CDR3 extends over 12 amino acids. V gave up 6 bases and J gave up 9 bases; unmatched junction bases: 6. Germline CDR1 is MNHEY and CDR2 is SVGEGT.

The chain employs TRBV29-1 and TRBJ2-1, with D possibly TRBD2 on 5 matching bases. Germline values: CDR1 SQVTM, CDR2 ANQGSEA. The CDR3 contains 15 residues. V lost 4 bases and J 7 bases, leaving 20 bases between the germline ends. Here the CDR3 DNA reads TGCAGCGTTGTGAGGGCCGGTGGTGGGTGGAATGAGCAGTTCTTC. It specifies CSVVRAGGGWNEQFF.

A few counts support this clone. The chain couples TRBV6-5 to TRBJ1-2, with D perhaps matching TRBD1 (6 bases). Germline CDR1 MNHEY, CDR2 SVGAGI. V was cut by 7 bases and J by 5 bases, with 11 bases left in between. The CDR3 contains 12 residues. The CDR3: CASKGGSYGYTF. The DNA of the CDR3 is TGTGCCAGCAAGGGGGGGAGTTATGGCTACACCTTC.

The chain recombines TRBV6-5 with TRBJ1-6; D uncertain. Germline-derived CDR1 and CDR2 are MNHEY and SVGAGI. The CDR3 has 12 residues. The V end lost 6 bases, the J end lost 6 bases, and 6 bases lay between the germline ends. CDR3 sequence (DNA): TGTGCCAGCAGCCGGACTAATTCACCCCTCCACTTT. Protein: CASSRTNSPLHF.

The rearrangement joins TRBV18 to TRBJ2-1; no clear D gene. CDR1 KGHSH and CDR2 LQKENI come from the germline V gene. The CDR3 contains 12 residues. V lost 3 bases and J 14 bases, leaving 14 bases between the germline ends. CDR3 DNA sequence: TGTGCCAGCTCACCGACGGAGAGTGGGGAGTTCTTC. Translated: CASSPTESGEFF.

This chain uses TRBV27 with TRBJ1-2; tentatively, D is TRBD1 (5 bases). V was clipped by 6 bases and J by 4 bases, with 9 bases between them. The CDR3 contains 12 residues. Looked up from germline, CDR1 is MNHEY and CDR2 is SMNVEV (reference sequence). The chain's CDR3 is CASRGGGYGYTF. For the CDR3, the DNA is TGTGCCAGCAGGGGGGGAGGCTATGGCTACACCTTC.

The gene calls are TRBV10-3 and TRBJ2-5; possibly TRBD1 or TRBD2 for D (6 bases each). Germline CDR1 and CDR2: ENHRY and SYGVKD. V lost 0 bases, J lost 5 bases, and 10 bases lay in between. The CDR3 runs 14 residues. CDR3 in amino acids: CAISESQGRETQYF. The CDR3 bases are TGTGCCATCAGTGAGTCGCAGGGGAGGGAGACCCAGTACTTC.